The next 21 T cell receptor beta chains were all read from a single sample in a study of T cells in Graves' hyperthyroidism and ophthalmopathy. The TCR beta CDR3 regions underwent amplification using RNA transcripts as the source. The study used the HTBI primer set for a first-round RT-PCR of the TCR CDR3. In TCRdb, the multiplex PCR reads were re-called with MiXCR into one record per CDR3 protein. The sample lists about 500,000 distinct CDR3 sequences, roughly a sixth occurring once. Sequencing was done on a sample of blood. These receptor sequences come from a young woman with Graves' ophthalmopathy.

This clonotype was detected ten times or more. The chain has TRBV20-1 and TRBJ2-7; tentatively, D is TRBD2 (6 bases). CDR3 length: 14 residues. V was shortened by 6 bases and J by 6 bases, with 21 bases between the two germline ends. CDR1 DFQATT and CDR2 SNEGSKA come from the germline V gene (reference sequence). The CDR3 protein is CSATRAGTLSEQYF. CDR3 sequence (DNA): TGCAGTGCCACCCGGGCGGGGACCCTTTCCGAGCAGTACTTC.

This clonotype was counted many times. CDR3 sequence: CASRQETGHLNTEAFF. In DNA, the CDR3 is TGTGCCAGCAGGCAGGAGACGGGACACTTGAACACTGAAGCTTTCTTT. The chain links TRBV28 to TRBJ1-1; tentatively, D is TRBD1 (6 bases). Trimming took 6 bases from V and 0 from J, leaving 17 bases between them. The CDR3 is 16 amino acids. CDR1 is MDHEN and CDR2 is SYDVKM in the germline V gene.

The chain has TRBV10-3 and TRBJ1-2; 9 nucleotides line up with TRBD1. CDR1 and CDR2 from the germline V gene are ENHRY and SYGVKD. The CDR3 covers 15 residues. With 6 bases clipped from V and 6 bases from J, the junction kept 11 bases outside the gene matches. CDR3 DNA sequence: TGTGCCATCAGCTCCCGGACAGGGGATATCAATGGCTACACCTTC. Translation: CAISSRTGDINGYTF.

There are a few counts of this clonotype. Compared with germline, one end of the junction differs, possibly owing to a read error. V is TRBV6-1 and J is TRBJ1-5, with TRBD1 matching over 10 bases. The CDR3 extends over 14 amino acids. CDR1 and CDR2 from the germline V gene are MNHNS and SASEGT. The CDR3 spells CASSEGTGEQPQHF. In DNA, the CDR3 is TGTGCCAGCAGCGAAGGGACAGGGGAACAGCCCCAGCATTTT.

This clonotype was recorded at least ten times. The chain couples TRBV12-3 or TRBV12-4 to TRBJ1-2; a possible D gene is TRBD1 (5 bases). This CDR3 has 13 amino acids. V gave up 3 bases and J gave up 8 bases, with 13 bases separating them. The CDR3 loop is CASSLMWGLGYTF. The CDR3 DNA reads TGTGCCAGCAGTTTGATGTGGGGACTCGGCTACACCTTC.

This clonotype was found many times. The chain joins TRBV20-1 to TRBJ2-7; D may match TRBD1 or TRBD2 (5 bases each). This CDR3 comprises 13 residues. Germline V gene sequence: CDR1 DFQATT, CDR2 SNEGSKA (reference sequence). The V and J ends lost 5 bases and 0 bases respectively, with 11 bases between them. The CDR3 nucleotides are TGCAGTGCTGCCCCGGGACGCTCCTACGAGCAGTACTTC. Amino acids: CSAAPGRSYEQYF.

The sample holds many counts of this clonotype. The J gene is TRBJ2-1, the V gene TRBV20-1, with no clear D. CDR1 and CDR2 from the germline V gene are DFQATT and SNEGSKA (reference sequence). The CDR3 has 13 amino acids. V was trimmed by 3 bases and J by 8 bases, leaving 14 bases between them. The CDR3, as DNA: TGCAGTGCTAGCTATCAACCGGTGGATGAGCAGTTCTTC. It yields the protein CSASYQPVDEQFF.

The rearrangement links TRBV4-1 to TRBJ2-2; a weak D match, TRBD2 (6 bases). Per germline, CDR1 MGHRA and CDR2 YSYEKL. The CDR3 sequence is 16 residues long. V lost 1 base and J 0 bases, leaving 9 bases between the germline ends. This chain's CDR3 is CASSQVGGANTGELFF. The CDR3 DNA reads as TGCGCCAGCAGCCAAGTGGGCGGGGCGAACACCGGGGAGCTGTTTTTT.

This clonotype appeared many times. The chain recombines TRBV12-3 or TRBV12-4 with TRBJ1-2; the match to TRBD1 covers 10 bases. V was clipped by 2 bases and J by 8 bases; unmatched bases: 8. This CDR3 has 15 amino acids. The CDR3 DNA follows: TGTGCCAGCAGTTTAAGGGACAGGGGCGGGCGAGGCTACACCTTC. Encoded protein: CASSLRDRGGRGYTF.

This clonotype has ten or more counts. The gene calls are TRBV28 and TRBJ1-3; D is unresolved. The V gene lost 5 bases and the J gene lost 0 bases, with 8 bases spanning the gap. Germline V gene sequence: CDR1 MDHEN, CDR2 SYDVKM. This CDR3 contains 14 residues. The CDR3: CASSRPPSGNTIYF. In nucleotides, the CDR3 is TGTGCCAGCAGTCGACCCCCCTCTGGAAACACCATATATTTT. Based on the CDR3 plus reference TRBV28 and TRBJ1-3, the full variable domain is DVKVTQSSRYLVKRTGEKVFLECVQDMDHENMFWYRQDPGLGLRLIYFSYDVKMKEKGDIPEGYSVSREKKERFSLILESASTNQTSMYLCASSRPPSGNTIYFGEGSWLTVV.

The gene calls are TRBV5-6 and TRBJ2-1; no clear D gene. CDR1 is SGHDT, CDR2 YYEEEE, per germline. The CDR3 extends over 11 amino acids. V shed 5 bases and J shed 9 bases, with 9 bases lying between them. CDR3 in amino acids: CASRVAAEQFF. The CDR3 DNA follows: TGTGCCAGCAGGGTAGCCGCTGAGCAGTTCTTC.

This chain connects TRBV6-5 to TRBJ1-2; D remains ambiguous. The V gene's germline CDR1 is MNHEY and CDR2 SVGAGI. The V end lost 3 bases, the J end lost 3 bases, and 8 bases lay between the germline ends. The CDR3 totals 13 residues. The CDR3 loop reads CASSYQKDYGYTF. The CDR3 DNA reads TGTGCCAGCAGTTATCAGAAAGACTATGGCTACACCTTC.

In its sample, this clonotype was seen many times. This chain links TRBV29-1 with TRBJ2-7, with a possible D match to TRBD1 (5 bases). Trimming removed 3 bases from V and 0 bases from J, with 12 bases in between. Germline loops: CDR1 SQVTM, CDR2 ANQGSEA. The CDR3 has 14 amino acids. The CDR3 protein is CSVEVSGLSYEQYF. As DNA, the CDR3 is TGCAGCGTTGAGGTTTCAGGGCTCTCCTACGAGCAGTACTTC.

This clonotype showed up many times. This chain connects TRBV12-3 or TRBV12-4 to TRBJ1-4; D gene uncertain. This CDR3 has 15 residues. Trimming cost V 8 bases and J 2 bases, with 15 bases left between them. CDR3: CASGLSETTNEKLFF. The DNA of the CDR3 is TGTGCCAGCGGCCTCTCGGAGACCACTAATGAAAAACTGTTTTTT.

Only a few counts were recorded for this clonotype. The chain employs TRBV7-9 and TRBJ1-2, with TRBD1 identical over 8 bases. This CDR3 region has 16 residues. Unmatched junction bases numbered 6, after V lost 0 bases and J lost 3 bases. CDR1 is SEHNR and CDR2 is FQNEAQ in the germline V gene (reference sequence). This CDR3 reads CASSLASRGQDYGYTF. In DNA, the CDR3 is TGTGCCAGCAGCTTAGCGTCCAGGGGGCAGGACTATGGCTACACCTTC.

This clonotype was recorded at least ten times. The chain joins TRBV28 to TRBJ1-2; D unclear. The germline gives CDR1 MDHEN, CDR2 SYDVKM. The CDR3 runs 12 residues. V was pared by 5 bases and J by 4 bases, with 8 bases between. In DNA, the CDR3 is TGTGCCAGCAGTCTGGAAATCTATGGCTACACCTTC. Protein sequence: CASSLEIYGYTF.

CDR3 protein: CASSSSRRKFYYEQYF. In nucleotides, the CDR3 is TGTGCCAGCAGCTCCTCGCGCCGAAAGTTTTACTACGAGCAGTACTTC. The chain combines TRBV7-6 with TRBJ2-7; D remains unclear. Trimming stripped 4 bases from V and 3 bases from J, with 19 bases between. The CDR3 consists of 16 residues. From germline, CDR1 is SGHVS and CDR2 FNYEAQ.

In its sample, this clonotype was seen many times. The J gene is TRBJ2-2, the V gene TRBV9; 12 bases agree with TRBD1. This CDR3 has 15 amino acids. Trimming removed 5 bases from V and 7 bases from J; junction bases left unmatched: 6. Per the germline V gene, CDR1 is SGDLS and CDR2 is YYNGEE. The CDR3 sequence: CASRGQGAHSGELFF. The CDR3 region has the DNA TGTGCCAGCAGGGGACAGGGGGCGCATAGCGGGGAGCTGTTTTTT.

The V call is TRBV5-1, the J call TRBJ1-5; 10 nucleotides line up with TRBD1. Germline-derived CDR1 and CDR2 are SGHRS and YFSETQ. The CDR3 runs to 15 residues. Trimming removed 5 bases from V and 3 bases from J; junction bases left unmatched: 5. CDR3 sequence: CASSATGGINQPQHF. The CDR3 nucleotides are TGCGCCAGCAGTGCGACAGGGGGCATCAATCAGCCCCAGCATTTT.

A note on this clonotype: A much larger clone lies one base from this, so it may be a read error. The CDR3 reads CASSLDDRVNTGELFF. For the CDR3, the DNA is TGTGCCAGCAGCTTAGACGACAGGGTGAACACCGGGGAGCTGTTTTTT. This rearrangement joins TRBV7-2 to TRBJ2-2; 7 positions agree with TRBD1. This CDR3 region has 16 residues. V gave up 1 base and J gave up 1 base; unmatched junction bases: 3. Germline CDR1 SGHTA, CDR2 FQGNSA.

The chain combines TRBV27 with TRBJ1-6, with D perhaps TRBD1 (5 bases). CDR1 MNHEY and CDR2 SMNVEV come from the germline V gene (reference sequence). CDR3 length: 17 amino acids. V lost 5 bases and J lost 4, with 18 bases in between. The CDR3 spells CASSPSVTGRYNSPLHF. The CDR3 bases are TGTGCCAGCAGTCCCTCAGTCACGGGGCGGTATAATTCACCCCTCCACTTT.